This is a list of T cell receptor beta chains from one sample in a study of blood T cell repertoires in COVID-19. The protocol was immunoSEQ multiplex PCR, while the TCRdb copy is restricted to in-frame clones and leaves out a portion. The data contain about 440,000 clones, 80% to 90% of them seen just once; the ten biggest clones take up roughly 4%. The sample taken for sequencing was peripheral blood. The receptors derive from a woman under 40 with acute or convalescent COVID-19. CDR3s include the opening cysteine and the closing phenylalanine or tryptophan. A D gene is named only where the DNA matches it firmly. Clone size is stated in some rows and not others, as once, few, many or a class when expanded.

j_call | clone_size | d_call | v_call | cdr3_nt | cdr3_aa
TRBJ1-4 | - | TRBD1 | TRBV2 | TGTGCCAGCAGCGCCGGGACAGGGGCTTCAAAACTGTTTTTT | CASSAGTGASKLFF
TRBJ2-5 | - | - | TRBV10-1 | TGCGCCAGCAGTGAGCGGGGGATGGAAGAGACCCAGTACTTC | CASSERGMEETQYF
TRBJ2-7 | - | - | TRBV29-1 | TGCAGCGTAGAGCGGAACTACGAGCAGTACTTC | CSVERNYEQYF
TRBJ1-4 | - | - | TRBV5-1 | TGCGCCAGCAGCTTGCCTTCAGGGAACGGCAATGAAAAACTGTTTTTT | CASSLPSGNGNEKLFF
TRBJ1-6 | - | TRBD1 | TRBV5-5 | TGTGCCAGCAGCGGGGTCGGGACAGTTCCTAATTCACCCCTCCACTTT | CASSGVGTVPNSPLHF
TRBJ2-3 | - | TRBD2 | TRBV19 | TGTGCCAGTAGCCTACGTCCCGGGACTAGCGGGAGGGATACGCAGTATTTT | CASSLRPGTSGRDTQYF
TRBJ1-5 | - | - | TRBV7-9 | TGTGCCAGCAGCTTAGCGGGCCCGTATACGGATCAGCCCCAGCATTTT | CASSLAGPYTDQPQHF
TRBJ1-5 | - | - | TRBV19 | TGTGCCAGTAGTATAGCCGGGGGGGTTCAGCCCCAGCATTTT | CASSIAGGVQPQHF
TRBJ2-5 | - | - | TRBV3-1/TRBV3-2 | TGTGCCAGCAGTCCTAAGACATTTCAAGAGACCCAGTACTTC | CASSPKTFQETQYF
TRBJ2-4 | - | - | TRBV6-5 | TGTGCCAGCATTAGGGGGGGTGCCCAAAACATTCAGTACTTC | CASIRGGAQNIQYF
TRBJ1-4 | - | - | TRBV15 | TGTGCCACCAGCACCCCGTATGAAAAACTGTTTTTT | CATSTPYEKLFF
TRBJ1-1 | - | TRBD1 | TRBV5-1 | TGCGCCAGCACTGATGACAGGGGGTTTGGGAACACTGAAGCTTTCTTT | CASTDDRGFGNTEAFF
TRBJ1-5 | - | TRBD1 | TRBV10-3 | TGTGCCATCAGCAAAGGACAGGACAATCAGCCCCAGCATTTT | CAISKGQDNQPQHF
TRBJ1-5 | - | - | TRBV5-1 | TGCGCCAGCAGCTTGGACTATAGCAATCAGCCCCAGCATTTT | CASSLDYSNQPQHF
TRBJ1-1 | - | - | TRBV19 | TGTGCCAGTAGTACCCCCCCGCAGGGGAACACTGAAGCTTTCTTT | CASSTPPQGNTEAFF
TRBJ2-1 | - | - | TRBV6-2/TRBV6-3 | TGTGCCAGCAGTTACTCGAGCAATGAGCAGTTCTTC | CASSYSSNEQFF
TRBJ2-2 | - | TRBD2 | TRBV2 | TGTGCCAGCAATTGGGAAAGCGGGGACACCGGGGAGCTGTTTTTT | CASNWESGDTGELFF
TRBJ1-2 | - | - | TRBV24-1 | TGTGCCACCAGTGCGGCCGGAGGGATTTATTCGGATGGCTACACCTTC | CATSAAGGIYSDGYTF
TRBJ2-7 | - | TRBD1 | TRBV5-1 | TGCGCCAGCAGCTTGGCTCGGGACAGGGGCTACGAGCAGTACTTC | CASSLARDRGYEQYF
TRBJ2-7 | - | TRBD1 | TRBV18 | TGTGCCAGCTCACTATACAACAGGGGAGAGAGGGGGCAGTACTTC | CASSLYNRGERGQYF
TRBJ2-5 | - | - | TRBV9 | TGTGCCAGCAGCTTCAGGACTGAAGAGACCCAGTACTTC | CASSFRTEETQYF
TRBJ2-7 | - | TRBD1 | TRBV5-1 | TGCGCCAGCAGCTTGGACGGGACAGGCATTTTTGACGAGCAGTACTTC | CASSLDGTGIFDEQYF
TRBJ2-7 | - | - | TRBV2 | TGTGCCAGCAGTACCCCGCCACTAGAAGAGTACTTC | CASSTPPLEEYF
TRBJ2-1 | - | TRBD2 | TRBV5-1 | TGCGCCAGCAGCTTGGAGTTAGCGGGGAATGAGCAGTTCTTC | CASSLELAGNEQFF
TRBJ2-7 | - | TRBD2 | TRBV30 | TGTGCCTGCCGACCGACAGCGGGGGGGATCTCCTACGAGCAGTACTTC | CACRPTAGGISYEQYF
TRBJ2-7 | - | TRBD1 | TRBV28 | TGTGCCAGCAGTTTCCGCAGTCCCGGGACAGGGATCGAGCAGTACTTC | CASSFRSPGTGIEQYF
TRBJ1-1 | - | - | TRBV5-1 | TGCGCCAGCAGCTTGGTGGCAGTCGGCGGGGGCACTGAAGCTTTCTTT | CASSLVAVGGGTEAFF
TRBJ2-7 | - | - | TRBV19 | TGTGCCAGTAGTATTGGAGGCAGTTCGCCCTACGAGCAGTACTTC | CASSIGGSSPYEQYF
TRBJ1-2 | - | - | TRBV5-4 | TGTGCCAGCAGCTTGAATATAGCTAACTATGGCTACACCTTC | CASSLNIANYGYTF
TRBJ1-1 | - | - | TRBV28 | TGTGCCAGCACCGTATGGGGGGTAGCTTTCTTT | CASTVWGVAFF
TRBJ1-4 | - | TRBD1 | TRBV9 | TGTGCCAGCAGCGTAGCTGCGACACAGGGGTCGGAACTGTTTTTT | CASSVAATQGSELFF
TRBJ2-7 | - | - | TRBV10-3 | TGTGCCATCAGCGAAAGGAGTACCCGTTCCTACGAGCAGTACTTC | CAISERSTRSYEQYF
TRBJ1-5 | - | - | TRBV7-9 | TGTGCCAGCAGCCCGGGGGGGGGCCAGCCCCAGCATTTT | CASSPGGGQPQHF
TRBJ1-1 | - | TRBD1 | TRBV5-1 | TGCGCCAGCAGCTTGGGATACAGGGGTGTTTCTGAAGCTTTCTTT | CASSLGYRGVSEAFF
TRBJ2-5 | - | TRBD2 | TRBV10-2 | TGCGCCAGCACGGGGGGGGCCTTGGGAGAGACCCAGTACTTC | CASTGGALGETQYF
TRBJ2-3 | - | TRBD1 | TRBV30 | TGTGCCTGGAATTCGGACAGGGTGGCAGATACGCAGTATTTT | CAWNSDRVADTQYF
TRBJ1-1 | few | - | TRBV28 | TGTGCCAGCAGCCGACCTCCCCAAAACAGTGAAGCTTTCTTT | CASSRPPQNSEAFF